These 13 T cell receptor beta chains were sequenced from one sample in a study of blood T cell repertoires in COVID-19. The data were produced by immunoSEQ multiplex PCR, yet TCRdb's version contains in-frame clones alone and is incomplete. The sample shows about 120,000 clones, over 60% of them seen only once. Material: peripheral blood. Receptor source: a human donor in a cohort sampled during active COVID-19.

The chain has TRBV10-2 and TRBJ2-3; TRBD2 might be the D (5 bases). The V gene lost 11 bases and the J gene lost 5 bases, with 17 bases spanning the gap. Per the germline V gene, CDR1 is WSHSY and CDR2 is SAAADI. CDR3 length: 13 amino acids. In DNA, the CDR3 is TGCGCCGTAGGTCGGCGGGCGGGAGATACGCAGTATTTT. Protein sequence: CAVGRRAGDTQYF.

The chain is built from TRBV28 and TRBJ2-3; 7 bases match TRBD2. Per the germline V gene, CDR1 is MDHEN and CDR2 is SYDVKM. This CDR3 contains 16 residues. V lost 4 bases to trimming and J lost 0 bases; unmatched junction nucleotides: 7. For the CDR3, the DNA is TGTGCCAGCAGTTCCTGGGGGGGGGATAGCACAGATACGCAGTATTTT. Encoded protein: CASSSWGGDSTDTQYF.

The rearrangement uses TRBV5-7 and TRBJ2-7; 7 bases align to TRBD2. TRBV5-7 is given ORF status, its function remaining uncertain. Trimming cost V 2 bases and J 7 bases; bases outside gene matches: 15. The CDR3 has 16 residues. In DNA form, the CDR3 reads TGTGCCAGCAGCTTTTCTAGCGGCACCGGCGTGGGGGAGCAGTACTTC. Encoded protein: CASSFSSGTGVGEQYF.

This chain connects TRBV6-1 to TRBJ1-1, with D tentatively TRBD1 (5 bases). Per the germline V gene, CDR1 is MNHNS and CDR2 is SASEGT. The CDR3 is made up of 14 amino acids. V was cut by 2 bases and J by 4 bases, with 11 bases left in between. The CDR3 DNA follows: TGTGCCAGCAGTGAAACCCAGGGAGGCACTGAAGCTTTCTTT. Residues: CASSETQGGTEAFF.

This clone has a handful of counts. The genes are TRBV7-9 and TRBJ1-1, with D possibly TRBD1 on 5 matching bases. Trimming pared 5 bases from V and 7 bases from J, leaving 17 bases between. There are 14 residues in the CDR3. The germline V gene encodes CDR1 SEHNR and CDR2 FQNEAQ (reference sequence). The CDR3 spells CASSGEGRVVEAFF. The DNA of the CDR3 is TGTGCCAGCAGCGGGGAGGGCAGGGTCGTTGAAGCTTTCTTT.

V usage is TRBV27 and J usage is TRBJ2-7, with D possibly matching TRBD1 (7 bases). From germline, CDR1 is MNHEY and CDR2 SMNVEV (reference sequence). Trimming took off 0 bases at V and 0 bases at J, with 15 bases between the two ends. The CDR3 totals 17 residues. This chain's CDR3 is CASSLSGGQHYSYEQYF. DNA for the CDR3: TGTGCCAGCAGTTTATCGGGGGGACAGCACTACTCCTACGAGCAGTACTTC.

This clone came up a few times. This chain connects TRBV6-6 to TRBJ1-5; 8 nucleotides agree with TRBD1. There are 15 residues in the CDR3. V trimming: 0 bases; J trimming: 6 bases; junction bases outside the gene matches: 4. In germline, CDR1 is MNHNY, CDR2 SVGAGI (reference sequence). The CDR3, as DNA: TGTGCCAGCAGTTACTCGCAGGGGGCCACTCAGCCCCAGCATTTT. This translates into CASSYSQGATQPQHF.

This clone came up once. The rearrangement joins TRBV6-1 to TRBJ2-1, with 13 bases aligning to TRBD2. This CDR3 is 15 amino acids long. The V gene's germline CDR1 is MNHNS and CDR2 SASEGT. V dropped 2 bases and J dropped 8; count of bases not matched to a gene: 3. In DNA, the CDR3 is TGTGCCAGCAGTGAAAGACTAGCGGGAGGATATGAGCAGTTCTTC. Translated, it gives CASSERLAGGYEQFF.

A single count supports this clone. This chain uses TRBV9 with TRBJ1-1; D might be TRBD1 (5 bases). The ends were cut back, 3 bases at V and 5 bases at J, with 11 bases in the middle. This CDR3 has 13 residues. CDR1 is SGDLS, CDR2 YYNGEE, per germline. The CDR3 sequence is CASSAGGVTEAFF. The CDR3 nucleotides are TGTGCCAGCAGCGCCGGAGGGGTGACTGAAGCTTTCTTT.

This clone was counted only a few times. This sequence joins TRBV6-5 and TRBJ1-6, with unresolved D. Germline CDR1 MNHEY, CDR2 SVGAGI. The CDR3 loop spans 15 amino acids. Trimming shortened V by 2 bases and J by 6 bases, and 11 bases separated the two germline ends. DNA for the CDR3: TGTGCCAGCAGTTACGGTAGCATTGGTAATTCACCCCTCCACTTT. As protein: CASSYGSIGNSPLHF.

This clone was detected only a few times. The chain recombines TRBV6-5 with TRBJ1-1; D unclear. The CDR3 contains 14 residues. Trimming pared 6 bases from V and 1 base from J, leaving 12 bases between. In germline, CDR1 is MNHEY, CDR2 SVGAGI. The CDR3 DNA sequence: TGTGCCAGCAGCCCAGGTAGACAGAACACTGAAGCTTTCTTT. Its translation is CASSPGRQNTEAFF.

The chain couples TRBV2 to TRBJ1-5, with D possibly TRBD1 on 6 matching bases. V was shortened by 7 bases and J by 1 base, with 11 bases between the two germline ends. CDR3 size: 14 residues. Germline CDR1 SNHLY, CDR2 FYNNEI. The CDR3 DNA reads as TGTGCCAGCAATTTACAGGGAAGCAATCAGCCCCAGCATTTT. Its translation is CASNLQGSNQPQHF.

V is TRBV24-1 and J is TRBJ1-2; a weak D match, TRBD1 (5 bases). There are 13 residues in the CDR3. Trimming cost V 4 bases and J 6 bases, with 11 bases left between them. The germline CDR1 and CDR2 sequences are KGHDR and SFDVKD. The CDR3 loop reads CATSDSGHNGYTF. The CDR3 nucleotides are TGTGCCACCAGTGACTCCGGACACAATGGCTACACCTTC.